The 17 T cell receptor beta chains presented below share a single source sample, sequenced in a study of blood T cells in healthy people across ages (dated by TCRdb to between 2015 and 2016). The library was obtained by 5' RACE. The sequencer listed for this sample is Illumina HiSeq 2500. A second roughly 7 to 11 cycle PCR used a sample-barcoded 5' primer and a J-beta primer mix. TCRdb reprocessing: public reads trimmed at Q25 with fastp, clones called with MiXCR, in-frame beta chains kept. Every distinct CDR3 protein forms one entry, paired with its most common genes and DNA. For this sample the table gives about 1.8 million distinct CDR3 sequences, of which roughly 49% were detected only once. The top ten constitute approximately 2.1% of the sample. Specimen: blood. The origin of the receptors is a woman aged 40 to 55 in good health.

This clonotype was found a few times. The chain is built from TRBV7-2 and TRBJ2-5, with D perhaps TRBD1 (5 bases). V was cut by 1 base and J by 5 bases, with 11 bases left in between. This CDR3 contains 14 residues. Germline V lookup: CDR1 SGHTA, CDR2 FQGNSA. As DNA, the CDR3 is TGTGCCAGCAGCTTAGAGACAGCCTCCGAGACCCAGTACTTC. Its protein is CASSLETASETQYF.

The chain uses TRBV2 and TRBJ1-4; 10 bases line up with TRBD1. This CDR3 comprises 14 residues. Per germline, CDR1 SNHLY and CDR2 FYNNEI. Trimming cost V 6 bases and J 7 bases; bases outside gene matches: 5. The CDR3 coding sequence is TGTGCCAGCAGCATCGGGACAGGGGCTGAAAAACTGTTTTTT. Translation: CASSIGTGAEKLFF. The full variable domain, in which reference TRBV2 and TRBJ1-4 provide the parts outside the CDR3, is EPEVTQTPSHQVTQMGQEVILRCVPISNHLYFYWYRQILGQKVEFLVSFYNNEISEKSEIFDDQFSVERPDGSNFTLKIRSTKLEDSAMYFCASSIGTGAEKLFFGSGTQLSVL.

CDR3 coding DNA: TGCAGCGTTGGAGTAGCGGGGGGGCGGGATACGCAGTATTTT. Amino acid sequence: CSVGVAGGRDTQYF. This chain connects TRBV29-1 to TRBJ2-3; the match to TRBD2 covers 11 bases. There are 14 residues in the CDR3. Germline CDR1 is SQVTM and CDR2 is ANQGSEA. The ends lost 4 bases at V and 6 bases at J; junction bases unmatched: 6.

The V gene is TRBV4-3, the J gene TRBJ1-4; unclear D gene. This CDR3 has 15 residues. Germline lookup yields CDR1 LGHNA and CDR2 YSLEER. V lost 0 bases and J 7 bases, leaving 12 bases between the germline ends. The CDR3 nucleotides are TGCGCCAGCAGCCAAGAGTTTCGAAGGTTTGAAAAACTGTTTTTT. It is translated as CASSQEFRRFEKLFF.

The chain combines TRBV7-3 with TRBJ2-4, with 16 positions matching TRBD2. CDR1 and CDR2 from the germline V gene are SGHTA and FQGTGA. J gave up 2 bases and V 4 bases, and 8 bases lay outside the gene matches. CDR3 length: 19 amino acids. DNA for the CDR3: TGTGCCAGCAGCTCCGGGACTAGCGGGGGGGGGATTCCCAAAAACATTCAGTACTTC. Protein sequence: CASSSGTSGGGIPKNIQYF.

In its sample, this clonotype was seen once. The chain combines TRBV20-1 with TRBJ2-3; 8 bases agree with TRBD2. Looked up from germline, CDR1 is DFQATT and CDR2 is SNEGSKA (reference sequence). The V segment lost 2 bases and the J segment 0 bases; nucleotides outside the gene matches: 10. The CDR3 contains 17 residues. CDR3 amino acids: CSARPPWGLVSTDTQYF. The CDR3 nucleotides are TGCAGTGCTAGACCACCTTGGGGACTAGTTAGCACAGATACGCAGTATTTT.

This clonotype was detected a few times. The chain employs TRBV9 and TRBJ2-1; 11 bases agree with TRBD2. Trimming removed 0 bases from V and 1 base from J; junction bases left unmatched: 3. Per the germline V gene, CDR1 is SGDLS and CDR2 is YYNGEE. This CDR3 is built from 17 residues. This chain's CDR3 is CASSVGPSGGSYNEQFF. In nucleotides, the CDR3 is TGTGCCAGCAGCGTAGGGCCTAGCGGGGGGTCCTACAATGAGCAGTTCTTC.

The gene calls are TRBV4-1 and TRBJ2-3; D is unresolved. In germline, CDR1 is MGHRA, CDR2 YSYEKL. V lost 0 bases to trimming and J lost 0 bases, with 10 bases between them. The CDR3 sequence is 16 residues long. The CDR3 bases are TGCGCCAGCAGCCAAGAGGCCGGACCTAGCACAGATACGCAGTATTTT. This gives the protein CASSQEAGPSTDTQYF.

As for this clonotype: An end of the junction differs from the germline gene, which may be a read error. CDR3 in DNA: TGTGCCATCAGTGAAGGCAGGGGATCCTACGGGCAGTACTTC. This encodes CAISEGRGSYGQYF. The chain couples TRBV10-3 to TRBJ2-7, with D possibly matching TRBD1 (6 bases). Germline V gene sequence: CDR1 ENHRY, CDR2 SYGVKD. The length of the CDR3 is 14 residues.

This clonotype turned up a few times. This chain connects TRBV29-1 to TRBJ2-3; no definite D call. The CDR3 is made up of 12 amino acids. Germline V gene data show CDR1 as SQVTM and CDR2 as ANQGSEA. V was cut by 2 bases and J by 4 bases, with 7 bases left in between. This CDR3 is CSVETMADTQYF. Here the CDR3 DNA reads TGCAGCGTTGAAACTATGGCAGATACGCAGTATTTT.

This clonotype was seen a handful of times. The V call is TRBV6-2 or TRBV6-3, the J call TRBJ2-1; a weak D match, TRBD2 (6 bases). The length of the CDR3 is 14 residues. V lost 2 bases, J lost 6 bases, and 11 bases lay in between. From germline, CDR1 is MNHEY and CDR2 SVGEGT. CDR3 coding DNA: TGTGCCAGCAGTTACCGGGACTTCTCCAATGAGCAGTTCTTC. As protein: CASSYRDFSNEQFF.

CDR3 coding DNA: TGTGCCAGCAGCAAAGCGGGGGGGCCATTGAATGAGCAGTTCTTC. Its translation is CASSKAGGPLNEQFF. This sequence joins TRBV7-8 and TRBJ2-1; 10 bases are shared with TRBD2. The CDR3 extends over 15 amino acids. With 5 bases clipped from V and 7 bases from J, the junction kept 8 bases outside the gene matches. Germline V gene data show CDR1 as SGHVS and CDR2 as FQNEAQ.

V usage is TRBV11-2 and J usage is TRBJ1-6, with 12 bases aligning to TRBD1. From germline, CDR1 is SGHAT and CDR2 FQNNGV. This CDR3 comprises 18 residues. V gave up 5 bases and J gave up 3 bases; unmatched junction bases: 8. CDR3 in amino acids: CASSQNRDRGLYNSPLHF. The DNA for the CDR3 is TGTGCCAGCAGCCAAAACCGGGACAGGGGGCTCTATAATTCACCCCTCCACTTT.

The CDR3 DNA follows: TGCGCCAGCAGCTTAGGGGCAGGGGGCGTCGGAGAGACCCAGTACTTC. It translates to CASSLGAGGVGETQYF. The J gene is TRBJ2-7, the V gene TRBV5-1; 8 bases are shared with TRBD1. TRBJ2-5 explains the end of the DNA better; the J call may be wrong. This CDR3 has 16 amino acids. Germline lookup yields CDR1 SGHRS and CDR2 YFSETQ.

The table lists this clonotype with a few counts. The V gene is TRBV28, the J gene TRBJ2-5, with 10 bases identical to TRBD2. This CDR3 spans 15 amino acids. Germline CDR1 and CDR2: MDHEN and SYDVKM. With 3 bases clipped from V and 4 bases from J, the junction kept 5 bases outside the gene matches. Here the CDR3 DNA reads TGTGCCAGCAGTTTCAAGTCTAGCGGGGGAGAGACCCAGTACTTC. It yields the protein CASSFKSSGGETQYF.

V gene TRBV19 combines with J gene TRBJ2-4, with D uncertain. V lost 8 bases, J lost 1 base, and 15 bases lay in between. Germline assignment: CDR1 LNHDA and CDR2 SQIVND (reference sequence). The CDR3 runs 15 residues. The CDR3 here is CASGIPGWAKNIQYF. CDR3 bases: TGTGCCAGTGGCATTCCCGGGTGGGCCAAAAACATTCAGTACTTC.

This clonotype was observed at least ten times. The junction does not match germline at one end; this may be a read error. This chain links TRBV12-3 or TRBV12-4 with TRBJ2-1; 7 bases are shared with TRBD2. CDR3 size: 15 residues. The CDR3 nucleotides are TGCGCCAGCAGCCCCCGGACTAGCTCCTACAATGAGCAGTTCTTC. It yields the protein CASSPRTSSYNEQFF.